A selection of T cell receptor beta chains follows, all from one sample in a study of blood T cells in healthy people across ages. TCRdb recomputed calls from the 5' RACE reads with MiXCR, one row per CDR3 protein. Of some 1,500,000 distinct CDR3 sequences listed, approximately 43% were seen once; the top ten hold over 3.5%. The sequencing sample was made of blood. Receptor source: a woman younger than 35 in good health. The CDR3 runs from the conserved cysteine through the conserved F or W.

j_gene | v_gene | CDR3aa
TRBJ2-7 | TRBV4-3 | CASSQDRWQGVSEQYF
TRBJ1-4 | TRBV29-1 | CSVEDRVSEKLFF
TRBJ2-3 | TRBV30 | CAWSVGLTDTQYF
TRBJ1-1 | TRBV27 | CASSPYRGMVNTEAFF
TRBJ2-7 | TRBV2 | CASDRGGPYEQYF
TRBJ2-7 | TRBV28 | CASSLLRLAGGPGYEQYF
TRBJ2-7 | TRBV18 | CASSRRGTGSYEQYF
TRBJ1-2 | TRBV27 | CATRKGNGYTF
TRBJ1-1 | TRBV4-3 | CASSQDRTGNTEAFF
TRBJ1-6 | TRBV9 | CASSVGQATFRSPLHF
TRBJ2-1 | TRBV24-1 | CATSDLGRENEQFF
TRBJ2-7 | TRBV6-6 | CASSYSGTGKGDQYF
NA | TRBV4-1 | CASSQDSGTGTEQYF
TRBJ2-7 | TRBV7-9 | CASSPRESPPDEQYF
TRBJ2-7 | TRBV5-1 | CASSIGLAGDSYNEQYF
TRBJ1-4 | TRBV5-1 | CASSSGTELLSTNEKLFF
TRBJ2-2 | TRBV6-5 | CASSSLQGNTGELFF
NA | TRBV4-2 | CASSQDPGVLYEQYF
TRBJ2-2 | TRBV20-1 | CSAREDRNTGELFF
TRBJ1-2 | TRBV27 | CASSFGQGVGYGYTF
TRBJ1-5 | TRBV27 | CAAGPGPPQPQHF
TRBJ2-1 | TRBV7-9 | CASLLAGDIEQFF
TRBJ1-2 | TRBV15 | CATSRPTGTPLFGYTF
TRBJ1-2 | TRBV4-3 | CVSSPTGTDGYTF
TRBJ2-5 | TRBV6-9 | CASSCLRAEGICETQYF
TRBJ2-2 | TRBV6-6 | CASSSMGAGELFF
TRBJ2-1 | TRBV18 | CASSPLDQGFYNEQFF
TRBJ1-6 | TRBV12-3/TRBV12-4 | CASSLELGTPLHF
TRBJ2-3 | TRBV30 | CAWAVGGYGTDTQYF
TRBJ2-7 | TRBV6-1 | CASSLPKGQRPLGNPYEQYF
TRBJ2-1 | TRBV29-1 | CSVDQGSGSSYNEQFF
TRBJ1-4 | TRBV4-3 | CASSHSTRPNEKLFF
TRBJ2-7 | TRBV20-1 | CSAGSSLAGGYEQYF
TRBJ2-1 | TRBV29-1 | CSVEDTGSYEQFF